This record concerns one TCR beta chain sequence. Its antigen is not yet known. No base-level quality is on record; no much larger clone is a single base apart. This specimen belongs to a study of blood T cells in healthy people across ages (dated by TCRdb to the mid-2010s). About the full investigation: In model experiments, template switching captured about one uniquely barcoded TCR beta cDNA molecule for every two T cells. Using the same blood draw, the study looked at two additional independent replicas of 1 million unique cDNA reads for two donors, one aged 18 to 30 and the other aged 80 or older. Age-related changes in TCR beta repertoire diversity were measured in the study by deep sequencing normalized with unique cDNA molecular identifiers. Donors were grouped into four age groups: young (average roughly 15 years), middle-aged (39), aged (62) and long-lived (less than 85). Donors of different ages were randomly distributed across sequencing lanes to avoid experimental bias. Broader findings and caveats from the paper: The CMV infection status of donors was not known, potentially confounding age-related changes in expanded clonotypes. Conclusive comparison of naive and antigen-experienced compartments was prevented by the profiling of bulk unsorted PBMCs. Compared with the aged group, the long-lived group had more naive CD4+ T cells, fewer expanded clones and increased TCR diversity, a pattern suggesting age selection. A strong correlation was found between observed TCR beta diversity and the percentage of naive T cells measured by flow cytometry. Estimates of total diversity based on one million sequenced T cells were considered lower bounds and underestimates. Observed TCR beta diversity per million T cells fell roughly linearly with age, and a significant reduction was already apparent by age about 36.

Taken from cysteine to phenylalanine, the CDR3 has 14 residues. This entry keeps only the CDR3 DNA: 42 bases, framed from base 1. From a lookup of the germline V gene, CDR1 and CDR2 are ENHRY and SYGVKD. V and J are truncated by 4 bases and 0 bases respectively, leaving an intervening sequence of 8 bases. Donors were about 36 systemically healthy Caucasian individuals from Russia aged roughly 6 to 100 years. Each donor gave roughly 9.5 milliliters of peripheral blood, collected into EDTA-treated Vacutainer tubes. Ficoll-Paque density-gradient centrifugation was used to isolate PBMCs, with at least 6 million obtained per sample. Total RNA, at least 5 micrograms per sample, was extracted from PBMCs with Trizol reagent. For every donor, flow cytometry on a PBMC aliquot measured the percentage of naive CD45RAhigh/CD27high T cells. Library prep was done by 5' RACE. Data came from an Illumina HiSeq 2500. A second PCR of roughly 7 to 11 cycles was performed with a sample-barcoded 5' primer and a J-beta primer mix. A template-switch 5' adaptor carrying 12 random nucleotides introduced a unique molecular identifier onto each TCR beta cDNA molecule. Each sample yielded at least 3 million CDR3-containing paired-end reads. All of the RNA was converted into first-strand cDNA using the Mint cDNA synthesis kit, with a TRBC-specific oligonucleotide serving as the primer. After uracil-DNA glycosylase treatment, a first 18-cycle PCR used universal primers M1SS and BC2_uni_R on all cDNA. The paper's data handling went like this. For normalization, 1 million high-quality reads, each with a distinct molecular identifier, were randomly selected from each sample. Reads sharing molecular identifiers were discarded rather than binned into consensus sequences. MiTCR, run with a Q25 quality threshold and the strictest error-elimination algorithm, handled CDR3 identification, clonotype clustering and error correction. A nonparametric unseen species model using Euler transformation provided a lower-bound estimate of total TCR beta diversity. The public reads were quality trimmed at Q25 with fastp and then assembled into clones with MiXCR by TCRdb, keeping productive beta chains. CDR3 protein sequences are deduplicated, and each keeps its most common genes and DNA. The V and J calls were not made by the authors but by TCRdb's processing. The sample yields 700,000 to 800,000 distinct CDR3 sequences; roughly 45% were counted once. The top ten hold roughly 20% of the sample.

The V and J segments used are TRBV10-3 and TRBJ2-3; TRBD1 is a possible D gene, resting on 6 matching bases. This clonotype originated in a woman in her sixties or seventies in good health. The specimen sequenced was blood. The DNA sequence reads TGTGCCATCAGTGTGACAGGTAGCACAGATACGCAGTATTTT. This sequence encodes CAISVTGSTDTQYF.